This T cell receptor (beta chain) was sequenced for a study of T cell repertoires in cytomegalovirus infection. Study conclusions and caveats: Pooled public TCR beta family frequency picked out CMV carriers with the relevant HLA.

Points on this clonotype: As yet, its antigen is unknown.

Germline CDR1 is SGHTA and CDR2 is FQGNSA. This CDR3 is 13 amino acids long. Trimming removed 5 bases from V and 2 bases from J, with 9 bases in between. TCRdb reanalysed the reads using MiXCR and keeps one entry per CDR3 protein. The repertoire holds some 320,000 distinct CDR3 sequences, with roughly 9.5% as singletons. This clonotype was obtained from a human donor in good health (CMV status not recorded). Some clones in this sample may be carry-over from other donors' samples. The sequencing input was PBMCs. The chain recombines TRBV7-2 with TRBJ1-1; the D is unclear. Written as DNA, the CDR3 is TGTGCCAGCAGCACCCAGACAAACACTGAAGCTTTCTTT. It translates to CASSTQTNTEAFF. The whole variable domain, filled in from reference TRBV7-2 and TRBJ1-1, reads GAGVSQSPSNKVTEKGKDVELRCDPISGHTALYWYRQSLGQGLEFLIYFQGNSAPDKSGLPSDRFSAERTGGSVSTLTIQRTQQEDSAVYLCASSTQTNTEAFFGQGTRLTVV.